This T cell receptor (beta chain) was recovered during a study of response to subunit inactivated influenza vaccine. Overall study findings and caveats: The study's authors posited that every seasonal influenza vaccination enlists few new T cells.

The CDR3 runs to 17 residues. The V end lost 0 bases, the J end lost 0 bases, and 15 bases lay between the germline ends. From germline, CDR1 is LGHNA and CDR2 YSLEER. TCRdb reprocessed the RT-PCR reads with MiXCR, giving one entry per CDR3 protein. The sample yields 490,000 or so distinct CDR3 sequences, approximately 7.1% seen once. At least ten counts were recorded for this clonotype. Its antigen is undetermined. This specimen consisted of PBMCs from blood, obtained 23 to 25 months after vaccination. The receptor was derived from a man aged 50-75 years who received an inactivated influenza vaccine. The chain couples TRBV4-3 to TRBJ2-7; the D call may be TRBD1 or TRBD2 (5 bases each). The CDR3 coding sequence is TGCGCCAGCAGCCAAGAGTTGGGACCGTCGAGCTCCTACGAGCAGTACTTC. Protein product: CASSQELGPSSSYEQYF.